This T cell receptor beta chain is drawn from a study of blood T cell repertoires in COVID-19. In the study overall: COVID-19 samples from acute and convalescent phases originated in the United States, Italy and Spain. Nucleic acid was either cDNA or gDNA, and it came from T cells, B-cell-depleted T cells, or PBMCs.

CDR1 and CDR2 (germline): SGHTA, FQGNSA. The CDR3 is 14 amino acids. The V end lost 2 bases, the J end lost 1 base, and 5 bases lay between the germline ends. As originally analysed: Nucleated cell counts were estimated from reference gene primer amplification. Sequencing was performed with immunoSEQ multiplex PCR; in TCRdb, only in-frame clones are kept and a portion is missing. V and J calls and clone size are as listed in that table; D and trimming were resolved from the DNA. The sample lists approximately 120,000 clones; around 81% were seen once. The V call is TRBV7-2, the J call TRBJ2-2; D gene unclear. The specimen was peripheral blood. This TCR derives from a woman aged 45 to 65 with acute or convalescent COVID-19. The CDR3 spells CASSLSRNTGELFF. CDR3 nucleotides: TGTGCCAGCAGCTTATCCCGGAACACCGGGGAGCTGTTTTTT.